This T cell receptor (beta chain) originates from a study of regulatory T cells in long-lasting Graves disease. Points from the study as a whole: Accuracy might have suffered from few samples. Repertoires from persistent disease leaned toward TRBV28, TRBJ1-2 and TRBJ2-5.

This CDR3 region has 15 residues. V was clipped by 6 bases and J by 5 bases; unmatched bases: 8. Germline assignment: CDR1 MNHNS and CDR2 SASEGT. Relying on iRepertoire HTBI primers and Arm-PCR of CDR3 regions, the team built TCR beta libraries. Each CDR3 protein is one row after TCRdb ran MiXCR on the multiplex PCR reads. The sample carries about 430,000 distinct CDR3 sequences, roughly 21% recorded once. Time point specified: persistent/refractory GD, antithyroid drugs over 5 years with positive TRAb. Making the TCR library involved RNA that had been extracted from PBMCs. This clonotype was observed a few times. Its antigen is currently unknown.

This specimen was peripheral blood mononuclear cells (PBMCs), taken when the disease was refractory, from a patient treated with antithyroid drugs. The clonotype originates from a female donor with Graves disease. The chain employs TRBV6-1 and TRBJ2-2; 8 bases are shared with TRBD2. CDR3 loop: CASSWHQRETGELFF. In DNA, the CDR3 is TGTGCCAGCAGCTGGCATCAGCGGGAGACCGGGGAGCTGTTTTTT.